These T cell receptor beta chains were read from a single sample in a study of regulatory T cells in long-lasting Graves disease. TCRdb analysed the multiplex PCR reads with MiXCR anew, one entry per CDR3 protein. Altogether 550,000 or so distinct CDR3 sequences are present, 12% being singletons, with the ten largest covering around 9.3%. The data were also submitted as part of a second study, on T cells in Graves' hyperthyroidism and ophthalmopathy.

Sequenced here: peripheral blood mononuclear cells (PBMCs), sampled at new diagnosis, from a patient treated with antithyroid drugs. Receptor source: a woman between 25 and 40 years old with Graves disease. CDR3s include the opening cysteine and the closing phenylalanine or tryptophan. The order of the fields is J gene, V gene, D gene, clone size, CDR3 DNA, CDR3 protein. The D gene is left open where the match is weak. Where a row states a size, it is once, few, many or the class of an expanded clone; other rows omit it.

j_call: TRBJ1-3
v_call: TRBV6-5
d_call: .
clone_size: many
cdr3_nt: TGTGCCAGCAGTTACTCGGGGGGGCCCCTCTCTGGAAACACCATATATTTT
cdr3_aa: CASSYSGGPLSGNTIYF

j_call: TRBJ1-1
v_call: TRBV7-3
d_call: .
clone_size: many
cdr3_nt: TGTGCCAGCGCGGGGGGGGCGACCGAGAAGGTAGCTTTCTTT
cdr3_aa: CASAGGATEKVAFF

j_call: TRBJ2-7
v_call: TRBV12-3/TRBV12-4
d_call: TRBD2
clone_size: .
cdr3_nt: TGTGCCAGCAGTGAGACACTAGCGGGAGGTGCCTACGAGCAGTACTTC
cdr3_aa: CASSETLAGGAYEQYF

j_call: TRBJ1-1
v_call: TRBV28
d_call: .
clone_size: many
cdr3_nt: TGTGCCAGCAGTTTATCACGGGGTACTGAAGCTTTCTTT
cdr3_aa: CASSLSRGTEAFF

j_call: TRBJ2-6
v_call: TRBV19
d_call: .
clone_size: many
cdr3_nt: TGTGCCAGTTGCGCATTCTCTGGGGCCAACGTCCTGACTTTC
cdr3_aa: CASCAFSGANVLTF

j_call: TRBJ1-5
v_call: TRBV30
d_call: .
clone_size: many
cdr3_nt: TGTGCCTGGAGTGTACTATTTAGCAATCAGCCCCAGCATTTT
cdr3_aa: CAWSVLFSNQPQHF

j_call: TRBJ1-5
v_call: TRBV15
d_call: .
clone_size: many
cdr3_nt: TGTGCCACCCGCTCGGGGAACCAGCCCCAGCATTTT
cdr3_aa: CATRSGNQPQHF

j_call: TRBJ1-1
v_call: TRBV27
d_call: .
clone_size: many
cdr3_nt: TGTGCCAGCGGCCCCAGACAAGGGAGGTTAAACACTGAAGCTTTCTTT
cdr3_aa: CASGPRQGRLNTEAFF

j_call: TRBJ1-4
v_call: TRBV2
d_call: TRBD1
clone_size: many
cdr3_nt: TGTGCCAGCAGTGAGGGACAGGCAAGGGAAAAACTGTTTTTT
cdr3_aa: CASSEGQAREKLFF

j_call: TRBJ2-3
v_call: TRBV28
d_call: .
clone_size: many
cdr3_nt: TGTGCCAGCAGTTCGAAGGGAGACGGGACAGATACGCAGTATTTT
cdr3_aa: CASSSKGDGTDTQYF

j_call: TRBJ1-2
v_call: TRBV5-6
d_call: .
clone_size: many
cdr3_nt: TGTGCCAGCACCCCGGACGGCTATGGCTACACCTTC
cdr3_aa: CASTPDGYGYTF

j_call: TRBJ1-2
v_call: TRBV27
d_call: TRBD1
clone_size: .
cdr3_nt: TGTGCCAGCAGTGGATATGGACAGGGGAATAATTGGGGCTACACCTTC
cdr3_aa: CASSGYGQGNNWGYTF

j_call: TRBJ2-1
v_call: TRBV12-5
d_call: .
clone_size: many
cdr3_nt: TGTGCTAGTGGTTTTCGAGGGAGCAATGAGCAGTTCTTC
cdr3_aa: CASGFRGSNEQFF

j_call: TRBJ1-5
v_call: TRBV19
d_call: .
clone_size: few
cdr3_nt: TGTGCCAGTAGTATAGATCTAAGTTGGGGCAATCAGCCCCAGCATTTT
cdr3_aa: CASSIDLSWGNQPQHF

j_call: TRBJ2-7
v_call: TRBV5-1
d_call: TRBD2
clone_size: .
cdr3_nt: TGCGCCAGCAGTCTACTGGGGGGGATCTCCTACGAGCAGTACTTC
cdr3_aa: CASSLLGGISYEQYF

j_call: TRBJ1-5
v_call: TRBV28
d_call: .
clone_size: many
cdr3_nt: TGTGCCAGCAGCTTGGAGGGAAACAATCAGCCCCAGCATTTT
cdr3_aa: CASSLEGNNQPQHF

j_call: TRBJ2-3
v_call: TRBV4-3
d_call: TRBD2
clone_size: many
cdr3_nt: TGCGCCAGCAGCCAAGATCGGGGGGGAGATACGCAGTATTTT
cdr3_aa: CASSQDRGGDTQYF

j_call: TRBJ2-1
v_call: TRBV18
d_call: TRBD2
clone_size: many
cdr3_nt: TGTGCCAGCTCACCGTCCGGACTAGCGGGAGTCAATGAGCAGTTCTTC
cdr3_aa: CASSPSGLAGVNEQFF

j_call: TRBJ2-7
v_call: TRBV6-1
d_call: .
clone_size: many
cdr3_nt: TGTGCCAGCAGTAATAGTAAAGTGGGTGGGGCCGGCTACGAGCAGTACTTC
cdr3_aa: CASSNSKVGGAGYEQYF

j_call: TRBJ1-1
v_call: TRBV14
d_call: .
clone_size: .
cdr3_nt: TGTGCCAGCAGCCAAAGCCGGAACACTGGAGCTTTCTTT
cdr3_aa: CASSQSRNTGAFF

j_call: TRBJ2-1
v_call: TRBV7-8
d_call: .
clone_size: .
cdr3_nt: TGTGCCAGCAGCTTAAATGGTGAGCAGTTCTTC
cdr3_aa: CASSLNGEQFF

j_call: TRBJ2-3
v_call: TRBV20-1
d_call: TRBD2
clone_size: many
cdr3_nt: TGCAGTGCTAGAGATCCGGGACTAGCGGCCGTGAATACGCAGTATTTT
cdr3_aa: CSARDPGLAAVNTQYF

j_call: TRBJ2-5
v_call: TRBV5-1
d_call: .
clone_size: .
cdr3_nt: TGCGCCAGCAGCTTGTTCGAGCAAGAGACCCAGTACTTC
cdr3_aa: CASSLFEQETQYF

j_call: TRBJ1-1
v_call: TRBV6-5
d_call: .
clone_size: many
cdr3_nt: TGTGCCAGCAGTTTGGGGGAGGGGTGGGACACTGAAGCTTTCTTT
cdr3_aa: CASSLGEGWDTEAFF

j_call: TRBJ2-3
v_call: TRBV28
d_call: TRBD2
clone_size: many
cdr3_nt: TGTGCCAGCAGTTCCCCAGGCGCGGGAGGGTCGGGTACGCAGTATTTT
cdr3_aa: CASSSPGAGGSGTQYF

j_call: TRBJ2-7
v_call: TRBV7-2
d_call: .
clone_size: many
cdr3_nt: TGTGCCAGCAGCCCCCGATACAACGAGCAGTACTTC
cdr3_aa: CASSPRYNEQYF

j_call: TRBJ2-3
v_call: TRBV11-2
d_call: TRBD2
clone_size: .
cdr3_nt: TGTGCCAGCAGCTTAGGGGACTACCCGTGGGATACGCAGTATTTT
cdr3_aa: CASSLGDYPWDTQYF

j_call: TRBJ1-1
v_call: TRBV7-2
d_call: .
clone_size: few
cdr3_nt: TGTGCCAGCAGCTTTGAGATGGGGAACACTGAAGCTTTCTTT
cdr3_aa: CASSFEMGNTEAFF

j_call: TRBJ1-5
v_call: TRBV5-6
d_call: .
clone_size: many
cdr3_nt: TGTGCCAGCAGCTTGATGACAGACAATCAGCCCCAGCATTTT
cdr3_aa: CASSLMTDNQPQHF

j_call: TRBJ2-1
v_call: TRBV2
d_call: TRBD2
clone_size: many
cdr3_nt: TGTGCCAGCAGTGCACTAGCGGGAGCATGGAATGAGCAGTTCTTC
cdr3_aa: CASSALAGAWNEQFF

j_call: TRBJ2-2
v_call: TRBV19
d_call: .
clone_size: .
cdr3_nt: TGTGCCAGTAGTATTCTGGGACAACGGGAGGAGCTGTTTTTT
cdr3_aa: CASSILGQREELFF

j_call: TRBJ2-1
v_call: TRBV15
d_call: .
clone_size: many
cdr3_nt: TGTGCCACCAGCCCAGGGGGCGGCGGGGGAGGCTACAATGAGCAGTTCTTC
cdr3_aa: CATSPGGGGGGYNEQFF

j_call: TRBJ2-1
v_call: TRBV7-3
d_call: TRBD1
clone_size: many
cdr3_nt: TGTGCCAGCAGCACTCGGACAGGGGGGGGTGAGCAGTTCTTC
cdr3_aa: CASSTRTGGGEQFF

j_call: TRBJ1-5
v_call: TRBV27
d_call: .
clone_size: many
cdr3_nt: TGTGCCAGCAGTGGTTTGGGTAGCAATCAGCCCCAGCATTTT
cdr3_aa: CASSGLGSNQPQHF

j_call: TRBJ2-5
v_call: TRBV12-3/TRBV12-4
d_call: .
clone_size: .
cdr3_nt: TGTGCCAGCAGCTTTCAGTTGGAGGCAGAGACCCAGTACTTC
cdr3_aa: CASSFQLEAETQYF

j_call: TRBJ2-3
v_call: TRBV6-2/TRBV6-3
d_call: .
clone_size: many
cdr3_nt: TGTGCCAGCAGCACCATGGGAAAGGGGGCAGATACGCAGTATTTT
cdr3_aa: CASSTMGKGADTQYF

j_call: TRBJ2-1
v_call: TRBV6-5
d_call: .
clone_size: many
cdr3_nt: TGTGCCAGCAGTTACTCGGCCGGATGGGCGAACAATGAGCAGTTCTTC
cdr3_aa: CASSYSAGWANNEQFF

j_call: TRBJ2-7
v_call: TRBV20-1
d_call: TRBD2
clone_size: .
cdr3_nt: TGCAGTGCTAGACGACTAGCGGGAGGGCGTGTGTACGAGCAGTACTTC
cdr3_aa: CSARRLAGGRVYEQYF

j_call: TRBJ1-4
v_call: TRBV28
d_call: TRBD1
clone_size: .
cdr3_nt: TGTGCCAGCACCGGGACAGGGGGCGGAAAACTGTTTTTT
cdr3_aa: CASTGTGGGKLFF

j_call: TRBJ2-2
v_call: TRBV7-9
d_call: .
clone_size: many
cdr3_nt: TGTGCCAGCAGCGCCCGGATCAGGGCGAACACCGGGGAGCTGTTTTTT
cdr3_aa: CASSARIRANTGELFF

j_call: TRBJ1-2
v_call: TRBV4-1
d_call: .
clone_size: .
cdr3_nt: TGCGCCAGCAGCCAACGACAGACCTATGGCTACACCTTC
cdr3_aa: CASSQRQTYGYTF

j_call: TRBJ1-2
v_call: TRBV7-2
d_call: .
clone_size: .
cdr3_nt: TGTGCCAGCAGCTTGTCGTACTTCGGAGGGGGCTACACCTTC
cdr3_aa: CASSLSYFGGGYTF

j_call: TRBJ2-1
v_call: TRBV12-3/TRBV12-4
d_call: TRBD2
clone_size: many
cdr3_nt: TGTGCCAGCAGTTTGCTCAGCGGGAGTGGGTATGAGCAGTTCTTC
cdr3_aa: CASSLLSGSGYEQFF

j_call: TRBJ2-7
v_call: TRBV29-1
d_call: .
clone_size: many
cdr3_nt: TGCAGCGTTGAACTAAGCACCTACGAGCAGTACTTC
cdr3_aa: CSVELSTYEQYF

j_call: TRBJ2-2
v_call: TRBV4-3
d_call: .
clone_size: .
cdr3_nt: TGCGCCAGCAGCCAAGAGGCTAGGGGAGGCGGGGAGCTGTTTTTT
cdr3_aa: CASSQEARGGGELFF

j_call: TRBJ2-7
v_call: TRBV7-8
d_call: .
clone_size: many
cdr3_nt: TGTGCCAGCAGCTTAGGGCCCTTTTACGAGCAGTACTTC
cdr3_aa: CASSLGPFYEQYF

j_call: TRBJ2-5
v_call: TRBV10-3
d_call: TRBD1
clone_size: few
cdr3_nt: TGTGCCATCAGCGGACAGGGGTCGGAGACCCAGTACTTC
cdr3_aa: CAISGQGSETQYF

j_call: TRBJ2-3
v_call: TRBV18
d_call: .
clone_size: many
cdr3_nt: TGTGCCAGCTCACCACAGGCCGCGTCAGATACGCAGTATTTT
cdr3_aa: CASSPQAASDTQYF

j_call: TRBJ1-2
v_call: TRBV11-2
d_call: .
clone_size: many
cdr3_nt: TGTGCCAGCAGATCCAAGTCAAAGGCCTATGGCTACACCTTC
cdr3_aa: CASRSKSKAYGYTF

j_call: TRBJ2-7
v_call: TRBV9
d_call: .
clone_size: many
cdr3_nt: TGTGCCAGCAGCGGTAGGACAGACGGGGAGCAGTACTTC
cdr3_aa: CASSGRTDGEQYF

j_call: TRBJ1-1
v_call: TRBV3-1
d_call: .
clone_size: many
cdr3_nt: TGTGCCAGCAGCCAAGCCCTCGGCGAAGCTTTCTTT
cdr3_aa: CASSQALGEAFF

j_call: TRBJ1-6
v_call: TRBV6-5
d_call: TRBD1
clone_size: many
cdr3_nt: TGTGCCAGCAGTTACCCCGGGACAGCAACATCACCCCTCCACTTT
cdr3_aa: CASSYPGTATSPLHF

j_call: TRBJ2-1
v_call: TRBV14
d_call: TRBD2
clone_size: few
cdr3_nt: TGTGCCAGCAGCCAACTAAAGACTAGCGGGAGGAATGAGCAGTTCTTC
cdr3_aa: CASSQLKTSGRNEQFF

j_call: TRBJ2-3
v_call: TRBV6-1
d_call: .
clone_size: many
cdr3_nt: TGTGCCAGCAGAGGGGACTCCACTAGCACAGATACGCAGTATTTT
cdr3_aa: CASRGDSTSTDTQYF

j_call: TRBJ1-6
v_call: TRBV19
d_call: TRBD1
clone_size: many
cdr3_nt: TGTGCCAGTAGTATACGGACAGGGGATTCTAATTCACCCCTCCACTTT
cdr3_aa: CASSIRTGDSNSPLHF

j_call: TRBJ2-4
v_call: TRBV6-2/TRBV6-3
d_call: .
clone_size: .
cdr3_nt: TGTGCCAGCAGTTACGCGGGTTCCAAAAACATTCAGTACTTC
cdr3_aa: CASSYAGSKNIQYF

j_call: TRBJ2-3
v_call: TRBV27
d_call: TRBD1
clone_size: many
cdr3_nt: TGTGCCAGCAGCTTTTTACAGGGGTCCCCCACAGATACGCAGTATTTT
cdr3_aa: CASSFLQGSPTDTQYF

j_call: TRBJ1-2
v_call: TRBV4-1
d_call: .
clone_size: many
cdr3_nt: TGCGCCAGCAGCCCCATCGACAAGACCGCCCGGGGTGGCTACACCTTC
cdr3_aa: CASSPIDKTARGGYTF

j_call: TRBJ2-7
v_call: TRBV6-9
d_call: .
clone_size: many
cdr3_nt: TGTGCCAGCAGTTACGTCCCGGGACGGAGTTGGGAGCAGTACTTC
cdr3_aa: CASSYVPGRSWEQYF